The sample holds a few counts of the clone carrying this TCR beta chain. The antigen remains undetermined. This entry belongs to a study of T cells after yellow fever vaccination. Whole-study results and caveats: Post-booster samples contained most primary-vaccination clones (approximately 95% CD4, around 88% CD8). Researchers noted that a small share of clonotypes showed up in both CD4 and CD8 compartments. The secondary response was weaker, and its peak arrived faster, on day 5 versus 15. Contamination of FACS-sorted repertoires by abundant clonotypes from the bulk population could occur.

TCRdb reprocessed the 5' RACE reads via MiXCR and lists one record per CDR3 protein. This repertoire shows some 340,000 distinct CDR3 sequences, about 11% found once; its top ten account for 3% to 4%. Germline CDR1 reads WNHNN; CDR2 reads SYGVQD (reference sequence). V shed 2 bases and J shed 3 bases, with 4 bases lying between them. CDR3 length equals 12 residues. The V gene is TRBV10-1, the J gene TRBJ1-1, with no clear D. This receptor was identified in a man aged 18 to 29 who received the YFV17D yellow fever vaccine. The sequences come from CD4+ T cells sorted from PBMCs, collected 45 days after the yellow fever booster vaccination. CDR3 DNA sequence: TGCGCCAGCAGTGAGAGACACACTGAAGCTTTCTTT. Protein product: CASSERHTEAFF.